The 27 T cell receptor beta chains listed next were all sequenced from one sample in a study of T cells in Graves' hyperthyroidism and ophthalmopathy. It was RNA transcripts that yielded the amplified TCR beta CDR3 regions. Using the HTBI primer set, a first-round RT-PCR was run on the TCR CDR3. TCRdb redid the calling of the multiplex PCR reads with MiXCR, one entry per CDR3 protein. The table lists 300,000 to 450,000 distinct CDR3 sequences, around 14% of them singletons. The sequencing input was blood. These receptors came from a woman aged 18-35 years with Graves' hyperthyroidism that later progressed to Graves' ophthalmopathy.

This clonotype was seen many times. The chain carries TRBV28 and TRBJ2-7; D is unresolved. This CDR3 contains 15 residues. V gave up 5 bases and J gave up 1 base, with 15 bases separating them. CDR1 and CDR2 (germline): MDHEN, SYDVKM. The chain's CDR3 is CASSPTGPISYEQYF. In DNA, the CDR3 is TGTGCCAGCAGTCCGACCGGGCCAATATCCTACGAGCAGTACTTC.

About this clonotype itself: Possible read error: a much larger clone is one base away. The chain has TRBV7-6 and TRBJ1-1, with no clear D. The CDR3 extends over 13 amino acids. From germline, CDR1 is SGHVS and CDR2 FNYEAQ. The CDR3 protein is CVSSLMENTEAFF. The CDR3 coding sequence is TGTGTCAGCAGCTTAATGGAGAACACTGAAGCTTTCTTT.

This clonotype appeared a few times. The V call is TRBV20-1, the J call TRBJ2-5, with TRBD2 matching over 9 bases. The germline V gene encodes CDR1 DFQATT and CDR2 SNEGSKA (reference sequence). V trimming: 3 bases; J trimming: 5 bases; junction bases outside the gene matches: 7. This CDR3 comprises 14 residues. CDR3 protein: CSARLAGRIETQYF. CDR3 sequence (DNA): TGCAGTGCTAGGCTAGCGGGGAGGATTGAGACCCAGTACTTC.

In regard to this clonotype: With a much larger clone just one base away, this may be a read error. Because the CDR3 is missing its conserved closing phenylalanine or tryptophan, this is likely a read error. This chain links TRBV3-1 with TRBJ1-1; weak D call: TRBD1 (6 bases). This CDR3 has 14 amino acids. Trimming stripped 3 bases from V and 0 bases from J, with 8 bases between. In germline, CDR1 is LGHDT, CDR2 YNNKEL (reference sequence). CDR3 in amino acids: CASSHGGVNTEAFL. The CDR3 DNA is TGTGCCAGCAGCCACGGGGGCGTGAACACTGAAGCTTTCCTT.

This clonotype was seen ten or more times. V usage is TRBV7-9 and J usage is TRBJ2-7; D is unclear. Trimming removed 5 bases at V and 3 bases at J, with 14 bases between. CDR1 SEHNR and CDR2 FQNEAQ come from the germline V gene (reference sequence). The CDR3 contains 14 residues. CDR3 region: CASSAPRVVYEQYF. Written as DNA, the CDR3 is TGTGCCAGCAGCGCCCCCCGGGTCGTCTACGAGCAGTACTTC.

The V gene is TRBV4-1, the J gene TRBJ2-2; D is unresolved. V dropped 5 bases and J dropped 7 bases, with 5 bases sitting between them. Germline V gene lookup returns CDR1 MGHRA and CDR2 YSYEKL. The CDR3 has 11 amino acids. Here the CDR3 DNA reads TGCGCCAGCAGCACGGGCGGGGAGCTGTTTTTT. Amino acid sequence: CASSTGGELFF.

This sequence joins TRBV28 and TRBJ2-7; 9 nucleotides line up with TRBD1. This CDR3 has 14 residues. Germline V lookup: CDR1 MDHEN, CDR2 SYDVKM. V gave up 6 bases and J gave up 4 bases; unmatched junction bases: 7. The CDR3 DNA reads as TGTGCCAGCAGCCCCCCACAGGGGGCTTACGAGCAGTACTTC. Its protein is CASSPPQGAYEQYF.

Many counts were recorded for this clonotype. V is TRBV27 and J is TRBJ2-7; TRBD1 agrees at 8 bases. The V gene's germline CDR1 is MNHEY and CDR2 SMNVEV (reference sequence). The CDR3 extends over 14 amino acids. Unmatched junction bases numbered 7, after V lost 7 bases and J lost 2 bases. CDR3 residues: CASTPGGVTYEQYF. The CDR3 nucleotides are TGTGCCAGCACTCCAGGGGGCGTGACCTACGAGCAGTACTTC.

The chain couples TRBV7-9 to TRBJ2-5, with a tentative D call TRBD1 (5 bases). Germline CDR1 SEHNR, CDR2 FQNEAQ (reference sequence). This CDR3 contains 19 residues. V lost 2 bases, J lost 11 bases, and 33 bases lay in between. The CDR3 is CASSLSPKGRTSPPRYQYF. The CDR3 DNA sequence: TGTGCCAGCAGCTTAAGCCCCAAGGGGCGCACATCTCCCCCCCGCTATCAGTACTTC.

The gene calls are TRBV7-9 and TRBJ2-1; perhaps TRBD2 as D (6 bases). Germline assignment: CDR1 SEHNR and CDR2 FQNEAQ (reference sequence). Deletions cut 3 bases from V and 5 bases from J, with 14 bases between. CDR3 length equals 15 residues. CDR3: CASSFTSGLNNEQFF. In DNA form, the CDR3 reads TGTGCCAGCAGCTTCACATCCGGACTAAACAATGAGCAGTTCTTC. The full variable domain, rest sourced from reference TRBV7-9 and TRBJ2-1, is DTGVSQNPRHKITKRGQNVTFRCDPISEHNRLYWYRQTLGQGPEFLTYFQNEAQLEKSRLLSDRFSAERPKGSFSTLEIQRTEQGDSAMYLCASSFTSGLNNEQFFGPGTRLTVL.

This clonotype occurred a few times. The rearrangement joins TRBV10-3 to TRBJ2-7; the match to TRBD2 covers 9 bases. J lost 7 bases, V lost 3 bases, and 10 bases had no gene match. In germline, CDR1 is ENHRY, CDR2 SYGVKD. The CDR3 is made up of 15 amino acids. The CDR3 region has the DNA TGTGCCATCAGTGAAAGAGCGGGAGGCCAAGGAGAGCAGTACTTC. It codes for CAISERAGGQGEQYF.

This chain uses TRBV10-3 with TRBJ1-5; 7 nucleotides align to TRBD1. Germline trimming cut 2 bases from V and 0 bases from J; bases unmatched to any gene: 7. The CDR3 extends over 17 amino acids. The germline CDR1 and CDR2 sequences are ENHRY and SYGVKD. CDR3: CAISEVLDRDSNQPQHF. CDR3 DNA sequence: TGTGCCATCAGTGAGGTACTCGACAGGGATAGCAATCAGCCCCAGCATTTT.

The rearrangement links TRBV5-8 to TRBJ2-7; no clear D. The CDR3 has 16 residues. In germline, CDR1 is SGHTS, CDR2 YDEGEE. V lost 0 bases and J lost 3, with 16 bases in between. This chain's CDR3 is CASSLAPPGVGYEQYF. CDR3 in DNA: TGTGCCAGCAGCTTGGCCCCTCCGGGTGTAGGCTACGAGCAGTACTTC.

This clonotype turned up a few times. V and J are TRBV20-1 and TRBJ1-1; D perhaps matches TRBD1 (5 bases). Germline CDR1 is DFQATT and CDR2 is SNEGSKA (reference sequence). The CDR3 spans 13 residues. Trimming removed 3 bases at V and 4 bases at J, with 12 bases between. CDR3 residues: CSASGRDSTEAFF. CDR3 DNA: TGCAGTGCTAGCGGCAGGGACTCCACTGAAGCTTTCTTT.

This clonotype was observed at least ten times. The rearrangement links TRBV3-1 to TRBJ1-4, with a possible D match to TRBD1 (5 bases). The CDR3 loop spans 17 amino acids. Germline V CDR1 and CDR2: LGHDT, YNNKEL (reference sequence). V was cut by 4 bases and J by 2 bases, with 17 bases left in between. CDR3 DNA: TGTGCCAGCAGCCGTTCAGGGCCGGGAATTACTAATGAAAAACTGTTTTTT. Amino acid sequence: CASSRSGPGITNEKLFF.

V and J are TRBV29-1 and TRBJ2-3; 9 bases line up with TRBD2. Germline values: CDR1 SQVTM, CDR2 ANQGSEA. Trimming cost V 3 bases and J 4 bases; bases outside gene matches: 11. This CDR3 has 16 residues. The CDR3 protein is CSVDYAAGGPSDTQYF. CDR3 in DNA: TGCAGCGTTGATTATGCGGCGGGAGGGCCTTCAGATACGCAGTATTTT.

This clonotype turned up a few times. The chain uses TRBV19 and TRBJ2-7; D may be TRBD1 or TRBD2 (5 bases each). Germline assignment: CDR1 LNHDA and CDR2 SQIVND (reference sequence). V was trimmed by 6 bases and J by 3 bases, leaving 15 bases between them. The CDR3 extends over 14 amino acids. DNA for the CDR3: TGTGCCAGTAGCTTCCGGGGACCCGACTACGAGCAGTACTTC. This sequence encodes CASSFRGPDYEQYF. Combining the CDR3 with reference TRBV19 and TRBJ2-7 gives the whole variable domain DGGITQSPKYLFRKEGQNVTLSCEQNLNHDAMYWYRQDPGQGLRLIYYSQIVNDFQKGDIAEGYSVSREKKESFPLTVTSAQKNPTAFYLCASSFRGPDYEQYFGPGTRLTVT.

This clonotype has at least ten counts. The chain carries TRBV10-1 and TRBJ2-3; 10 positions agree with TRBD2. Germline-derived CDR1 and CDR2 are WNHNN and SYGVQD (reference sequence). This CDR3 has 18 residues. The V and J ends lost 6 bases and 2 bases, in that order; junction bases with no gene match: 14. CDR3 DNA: TGCGCCAGCAGGGGAACTAGCGGGACCACACCTCACACAGATACGCAGTATTTT. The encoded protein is CASRGTSGTTPHTDTQYF.

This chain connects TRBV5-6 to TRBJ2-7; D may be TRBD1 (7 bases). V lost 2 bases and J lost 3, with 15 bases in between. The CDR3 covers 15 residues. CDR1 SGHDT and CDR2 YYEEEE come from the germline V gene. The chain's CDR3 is CASSLTAGGGYEQYF. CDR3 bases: TGTGCCAGCAGCTTAACCGCAGGGGGAGGCTACGAGCAGTACTTC.

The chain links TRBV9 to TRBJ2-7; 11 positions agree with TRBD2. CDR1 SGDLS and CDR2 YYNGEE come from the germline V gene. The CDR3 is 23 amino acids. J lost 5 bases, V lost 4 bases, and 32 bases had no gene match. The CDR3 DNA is TGTGCCAGCAGCACCACCTCCAATCCAATCCTAGCGGGAGGCCCCCGGGACTTCCACGAGCAGTACTTC. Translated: CASSTTSNPILAGGPRDFHEQYF.

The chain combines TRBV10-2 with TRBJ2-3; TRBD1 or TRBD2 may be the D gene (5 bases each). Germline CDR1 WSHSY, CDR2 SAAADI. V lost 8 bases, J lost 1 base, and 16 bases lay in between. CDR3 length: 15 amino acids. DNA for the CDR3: TGCGCCAGCCAAGGGGCTAGCTATCGCACAGATACGCAGTATTTT. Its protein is CASQGASYRTDTQYF.

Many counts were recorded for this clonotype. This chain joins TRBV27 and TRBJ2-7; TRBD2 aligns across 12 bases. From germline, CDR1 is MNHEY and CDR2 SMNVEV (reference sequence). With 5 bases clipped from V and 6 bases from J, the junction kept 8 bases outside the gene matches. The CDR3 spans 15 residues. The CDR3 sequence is CASSGRLAGEGEQYF. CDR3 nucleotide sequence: TGTGCCAGCAGTGGCAGACTAGCGGGAGAGGGCGAGCAGTACTTC.

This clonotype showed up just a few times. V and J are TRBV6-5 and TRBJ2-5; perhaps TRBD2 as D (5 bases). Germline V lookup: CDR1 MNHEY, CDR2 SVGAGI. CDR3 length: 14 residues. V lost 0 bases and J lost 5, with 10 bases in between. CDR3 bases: TGTGCCAGCAGTTACTCGGTAGTAGCGGAGACCCAGTACTTC. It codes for CASSYSVVAETQYF.

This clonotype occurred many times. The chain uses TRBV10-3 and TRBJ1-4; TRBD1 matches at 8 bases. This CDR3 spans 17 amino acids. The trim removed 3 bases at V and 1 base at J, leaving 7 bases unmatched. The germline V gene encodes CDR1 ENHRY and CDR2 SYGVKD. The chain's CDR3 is CAISEPRGRGTNEKLFF. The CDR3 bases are TGTGCCATCAGTGAACCCAGGGGGCGAGGAACTAATGAAAAACTGTTTTTT.

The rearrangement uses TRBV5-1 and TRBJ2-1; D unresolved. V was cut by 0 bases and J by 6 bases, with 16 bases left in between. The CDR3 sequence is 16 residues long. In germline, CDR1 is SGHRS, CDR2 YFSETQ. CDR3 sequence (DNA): TGCGCCAGCAGCTTGGCCCCGTCGGGTCCGCGCAATGAGCAGTTCTTC. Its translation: CASSLAPSGPRNEQFF.

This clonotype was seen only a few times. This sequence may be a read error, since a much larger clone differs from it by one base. In DNA, the CDR3 is TGCAGTGCTAGAGACGGGACAACTAATGAAAATCTGTTTTTT. This gives the protein CSARDGTTNENLFF. The gene calls are TRBV20-1 and TRBJ1-4; D is perhaps TRBD1 (6 bases). The germline CDR1 and CDR2 sequences are DFQATT and SNEGSKA (reference sequence). The CDR3 contains 14 residues.

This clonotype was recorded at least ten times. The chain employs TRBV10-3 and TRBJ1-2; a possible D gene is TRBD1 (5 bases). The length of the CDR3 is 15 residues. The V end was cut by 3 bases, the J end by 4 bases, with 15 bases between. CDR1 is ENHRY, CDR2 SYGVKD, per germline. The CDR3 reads CAISDSAGGPYGYTF. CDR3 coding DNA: TGTGCCATCAGTGACTCCGCGGGGGGTCCCTATGGCTACACCTTC.